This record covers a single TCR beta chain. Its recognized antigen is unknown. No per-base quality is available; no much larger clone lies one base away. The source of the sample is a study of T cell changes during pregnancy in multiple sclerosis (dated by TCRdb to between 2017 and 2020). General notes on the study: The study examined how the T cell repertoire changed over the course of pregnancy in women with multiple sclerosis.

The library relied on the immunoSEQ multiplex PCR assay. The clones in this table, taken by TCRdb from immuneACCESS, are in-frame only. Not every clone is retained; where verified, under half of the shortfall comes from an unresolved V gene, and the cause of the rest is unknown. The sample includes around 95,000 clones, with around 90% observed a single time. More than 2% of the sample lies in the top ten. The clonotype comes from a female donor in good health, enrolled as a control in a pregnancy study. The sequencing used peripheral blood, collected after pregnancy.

The CDR3 loop reads CASGRQGGNQPQHF. Here is the DNA: TGTGCCAGCGGGAGACAGGGCGGCAATCAGCCCCAGCATTTT. This receptor chain uses TRBV2 and TRBJ1-5; TRBD1 aligns with 7 central bases. Unmatched junction bases come to 6, with V trimmed by 8 bases and J by 2 bases. From cysteine to phenylalanine, the CDR3 is 14 amino acids long. Only the CDR3 DNA is retained, 42 bases long and in frame from the first base. Based on the germline V gene, the CDR1 and CDR2 sequences are SNHLY and FYNNEI.